This TCR beta chain comes out of a study of control samples from healthy donors and cancer patients. Profiled with immunoSEQ multiplex PCR; TCRdb holds only in-frame clones, not every one. Among approximately 100,000 clones, around nine tenths were seen once, and the ten largest hold approximately 21%. There are 14 residues in the CDR3. V lost 6 bases and J lost 6, with 16 bases in between. Per the germline V gene, CDR1 is ENHRY and CDR2 is SYGVKD. Specimen: blood. The TCR sequence derives from a young man in good health. J is TRBJ2-3 and V is TRBV10-3; D might be TRBD1 (5 bases). The CDR3 is CAIRGLGAADTQYF. CDR3 nucleotides: TGTGCCATCAGAGGTCTAGGGGCGGCGGATACGCAGTATTTT.